Shown below are 11 T cell receptor beta chains from a single sample sequenced in a study of shared clonotypes between healthy human individuals. CD45RO-negative, CCR7-selected cells formed the naive CD8 fraction, which excluded terminally differentiated effector memory CD45RA+ cells. Libraries were prepared by immunoSEQ multiplex PCR; TCRdb keeps only in-frame clonotypes and omits some of them. The sample lists around 2.1 million clones; about 92% were seen once. The sample taken for sequencing was naive CD8+ T cells from PBMCs. All receptors derive from a man younger than 35 in good health. Some clones in this sample may be carry-over from other donors' samples.

The chain joins TRBV7-9 to TRBJ1-5; D remains ambiguous. Germline V gene sequence: CDR1 SEHNR, CDR2 FQNEAQ (reference sequence). V shed 4 bases and J shed 4 bases, with 2 bases lying between them. This CDR3 is built from 11 residues. The CDR3 protein is CASSYNQPQHF. CDR3 DNA: TGTGCCAGCAGCTATAATCAGCCCCAGCATTTT.

This clone has only a few counts. The same CDR3 arises from other DNA sequences in this sample as well. This rearrangement joins TRBV28 to TRBJ1-1; a weak D match, TRBD1 (5 bases). Trimming cost V 5 bases and J 5 bases, with 6 bases left between them. The CDR3 extends over 11 amino acids. CDR1 and CDR2 (germline): MDHEN, SYDVKM. The CDR3, as DNA: TGTGCCAGCAGTGGGGGGACTGAAGCTTTCTTT. This sequence encodes CASSGGTEAFF.

The chain combines TRBV7-9 with TRBJ2-7; no clear D gene. Germline CDR1 SEHNR, CDR2 FQNEAQ (reference sequence). Trimming removed 6 bases from V and 5 bases from J, with 17 bases in between. This CDR3 has 14 residues. The CDR3 region has the DNA TGTGCCAGCAGGTTCGACTCCGGCGGAGACGAGCAGTACTTC. It yields the protein CASRFDSGGDEQYF. The whole variable domain, filled in from reference TRBV7-9 and TRBJ2-7, reads DTGVSQNPRHKITKRGQNVTFRCDPISEHNRLYWYRQTLGQGPEFLTYFQNEAQLEKSRLLSDRFSAERPKGSFSTLEIQRTEQGDSAMYLCASRFDSGGDEQYFGPGTRLTVT.

This clone was found a few times. The chain uses TRBV7-4 and TRBJ1-5, with 7 positions matching TRBD1. Germline CDR1 is SGHVT and CDR2 is SQSDAQ. CDR3 size: 16 residues. The V gene end was trimmed by 1 base and the J gene end by 4 bases; junction bases not matched to a gene: 7. CDR3 DNA: TGTGCCAGCAGCTTAGACAGGGGTCGACTTAATCAGCCCCAGCATTTT. Amino acids: CASSLDRGRLNQPQHF.

V gene TRBV4-1 combines with J gene TRBJ2-4; weak D call: TRBD1 (5 bases). The CDR3 runs to 17 residues. Germline V gene lookup returns CDR1 MGHRA and CDR2 YSYEKL. Trimming cost V 0 bases and J 0 bases, with 12 bases left between them. CDR3 sequence (DNA): TGCGCCAGCAGCCAAGATCAGGGCTCCGTAGCCAAAAACATTCAGTACTTC. Translation gives CASSQDQGSVAKNIQYF.

V usage is TRBV5-1 and J usage is TRBJ1-1; D gene unclear. CDR1 SGHRS and CDR2 YFSETQ come from the germline V gene. CDR3 length equals 16 residues. V lost 3 bases, J lost 4 bases, and 19 bases lay in between. CDR3 in amino acids: CASSSTVSGLGTEAFF. DNA for the CDR3: TGCGCCAGCAGCTCCACGGTGTCGGGGTTAGGCACTGAAGCTTTCTTT. Supplemented by reference TRBV5-1 and TRBJ1-1, the full variable domain reads KAGVTQTPRYLIKTRGQQVTLSCSPISGHRSVSWYQQTPGQGLQFLFEYFSETQRNKGNFPGRFSGRQFSNSRSEMNVSTLELGDSALYLCASSSTVSGLGTEAFFGQGTRLTVV.

This chain links TRBV7-9 with TRBJ2-7; 7 bases are shared with TRBD1. This CDR3 is 14 amino acids long. Trimming cost V 5 bases and J 2 bases; bases outside gene matches: 6. The germline V gene has CDR1 SEHNR and CDR2 FQNEAQ (reference sequence). The CDR3 region is CASSPGQKPYEQYF. For the CDR3, the DNA is TGTGCCAGCAGCCCGGGACAGAAGCCCTACGAGCAGTACTTC. Using reference TRBV7-9 and TRBJ2-7 for the parts outside the CDR3, the full variable domain is DTGVSQNPRHKITKRGQNVTFRCDPISEHNRLYWYRQTLGQGPEFLTYFQNEAQLEKSRLLSDRFSAERPKGSFSTLEIQRTEQGDSAMYLCASSPGQKPYEQYFGPGTRLTVT.

As concerns this clone: Other nucleotide sequences in the sample specify the same CDR3. This chain joins TRBV9 and TRBJ1-5, with TRBD1 as a possible D gene (6 bases). Deletions cut 6 bases from V and 3 bases from J, with 13 bases between. This CDR3 is 14 amino acids long. Per the germline V gene, CDR1 is SGDLS and CDR2 is YYNGEE. CDR3 sequence reads: CASNLGGLNQPQHF. In DNA, the CDR3 is TGTGCCAGCAACCTTGGGGGGCTCAATCAGCCCCAGCATTTT.

In nucleotides, the CDR3 is TGTGCCAGCAGCTTAGTGACTAGCGGGTTGTACAATGAGCAGTTCTTC. It encodes CASSLVTSGLYNEQFF. This chain links TRBV7-6 with TRBJ2-1; TRBD2 matches 10 bases. The CDR3 extends over 16 amino acids. Germline V gene sequence: CDR1 SGHVS, CDR2 FNYEAQ. V shed 1 base, J shed 4 bases, and the junction held 4 bases outside the gene matches.

As to this clone: In the same sample, other DNA sequences code for this CDR3. V and J are TRBV7-8 and TRBJ1-2; D remains ambiguous. Germline V gene sequence: CDR1 SGHVS, CDR2 FQNEAQ. The CDR3 extends over 12 amino acids. V shed 0 bases and J shed 6 bases, with 5 bases lying between them. The CDR3 sequence is CASSLARDGYTF. CDR3 DNA: TGTGCCAGCAGCTTAGCGAGGGATGGCTACACCTTC.

The chain couples TRBV27 to TRBJ2-3; possibly TRBD2 for D (5 bases). Germline V gives CDR1 MNHEY, CDR2 SMNVEV (reference sequence). The germline V and J ends were trimmed by 0 bases and 4 bases, with 14 bases remaining between them. The CDR3 spans 16 residues. Here the CDR3 reads CASSLSGGFVSDTQYF. Here the CDR3 DNA reads TGTGCCAGCAGTTTATCCGGAGGCTTCGTATCAGATACGCAGTATTTT.